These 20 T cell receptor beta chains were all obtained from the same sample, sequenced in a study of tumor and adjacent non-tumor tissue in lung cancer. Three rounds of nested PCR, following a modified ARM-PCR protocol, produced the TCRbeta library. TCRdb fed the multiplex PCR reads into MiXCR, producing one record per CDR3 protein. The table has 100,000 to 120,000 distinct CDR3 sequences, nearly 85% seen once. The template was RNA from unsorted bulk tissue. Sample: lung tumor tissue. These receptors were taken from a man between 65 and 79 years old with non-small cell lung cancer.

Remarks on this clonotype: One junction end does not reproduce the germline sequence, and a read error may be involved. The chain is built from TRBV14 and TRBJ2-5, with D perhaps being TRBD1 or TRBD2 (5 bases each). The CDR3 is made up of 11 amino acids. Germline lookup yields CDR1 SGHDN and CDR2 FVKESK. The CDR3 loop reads CASNQVGTHYF. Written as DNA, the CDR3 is TGTGCCAGCAACCAAGTGGGGACCCATTACTTC.

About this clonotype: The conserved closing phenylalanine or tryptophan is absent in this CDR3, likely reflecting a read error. CDR3 sequence reads: CANTPPDASYGYTL. CDR3 bases: TGTGCCAACACCCCCCCAGACGCCTCCTATGGCTACACCTTA. This chain joins TRBV6-6 and TRBJ1-2, with no clear D. The CDR3 extends over 14 amino acids. Trimming left V 10 bases short and J 4 bases short, with 19 bases between. Looked up from germline, CDR1 is MNHNY and CDR2 is SVGAGI (reference sequence).

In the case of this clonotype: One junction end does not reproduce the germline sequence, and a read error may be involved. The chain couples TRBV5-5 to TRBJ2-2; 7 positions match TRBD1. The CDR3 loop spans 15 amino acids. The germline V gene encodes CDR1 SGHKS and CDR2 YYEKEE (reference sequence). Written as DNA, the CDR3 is TGTGCCAGCAGCCTGGATCCACGAGCCACAGGGGAGCAGTTTTTT. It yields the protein CASSLDPRATGEQFF.

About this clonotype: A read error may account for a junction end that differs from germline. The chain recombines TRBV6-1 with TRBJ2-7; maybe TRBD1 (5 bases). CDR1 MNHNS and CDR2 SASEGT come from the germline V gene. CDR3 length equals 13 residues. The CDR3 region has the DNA TGTGCCAGCAGCTTAGGACAATGCTACGAGCGGTACTTC. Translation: CASSLGQCYERYF.

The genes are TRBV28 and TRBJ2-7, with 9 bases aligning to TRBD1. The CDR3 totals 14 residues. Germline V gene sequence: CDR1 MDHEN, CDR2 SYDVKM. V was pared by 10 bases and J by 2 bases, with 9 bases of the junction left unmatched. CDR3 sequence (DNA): TGTGCCACCTTAACCCGGGACAGGGCCTACGAGCAGTACTTC. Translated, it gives CATLTRDRAYEQYF.

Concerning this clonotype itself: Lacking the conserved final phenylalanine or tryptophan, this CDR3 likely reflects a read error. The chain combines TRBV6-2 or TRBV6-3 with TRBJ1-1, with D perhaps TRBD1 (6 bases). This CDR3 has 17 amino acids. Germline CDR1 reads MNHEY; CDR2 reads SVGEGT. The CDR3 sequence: CGSSSGLGGRENTEAFS. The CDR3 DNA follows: TGTGGCAGCAGTTCCGGATTAGGGGGGCGCGAGAACACTGAAGCTTTCTCT.

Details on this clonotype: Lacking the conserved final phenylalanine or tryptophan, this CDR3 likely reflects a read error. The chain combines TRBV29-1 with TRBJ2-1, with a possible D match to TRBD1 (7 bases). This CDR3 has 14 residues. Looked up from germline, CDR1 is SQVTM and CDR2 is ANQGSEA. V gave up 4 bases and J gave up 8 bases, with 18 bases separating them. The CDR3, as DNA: TGCAGCGTTGGGGGAGGAGAGGGGGCCTATGAGCAGTTCCTC. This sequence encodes CSVGGGEGAYEQFL.

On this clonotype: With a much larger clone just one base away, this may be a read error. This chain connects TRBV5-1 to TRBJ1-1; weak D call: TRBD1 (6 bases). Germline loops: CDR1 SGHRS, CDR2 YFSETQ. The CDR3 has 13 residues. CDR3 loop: CTSSGQHLTEAFF. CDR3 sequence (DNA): TGCACCAGCAGCGGACAGCATTTGACTGAAGCTTTCTTT.

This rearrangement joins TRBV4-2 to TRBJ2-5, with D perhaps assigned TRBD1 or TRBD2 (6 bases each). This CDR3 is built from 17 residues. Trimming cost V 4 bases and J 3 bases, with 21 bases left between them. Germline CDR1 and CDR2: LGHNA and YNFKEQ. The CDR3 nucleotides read TGTGCCAGCAGCCGCCTAACAAGGAGGGGGTTGGAAGAGACCCAGTACTTC. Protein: CASSRLTRRGLEETQYF.

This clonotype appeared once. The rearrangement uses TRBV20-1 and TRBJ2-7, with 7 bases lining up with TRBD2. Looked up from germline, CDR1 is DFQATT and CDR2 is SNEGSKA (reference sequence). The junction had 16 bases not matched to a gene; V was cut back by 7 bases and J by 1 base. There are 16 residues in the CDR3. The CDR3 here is CSVIVPSGIGSYEQYF. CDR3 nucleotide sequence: TGCAGTGTAATTGTTCCCAGCGGGATAGGGTCCTACGAGCAGTACTTC.

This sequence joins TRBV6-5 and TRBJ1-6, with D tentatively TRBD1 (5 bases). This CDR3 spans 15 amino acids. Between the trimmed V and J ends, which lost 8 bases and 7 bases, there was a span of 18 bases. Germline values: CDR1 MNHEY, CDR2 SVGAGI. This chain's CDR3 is CASGYSDSKNSPLHF. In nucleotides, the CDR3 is TGTGCCAGCGGCTATTCCGACAGTAAAAATTCACCCCTCCACTTT.

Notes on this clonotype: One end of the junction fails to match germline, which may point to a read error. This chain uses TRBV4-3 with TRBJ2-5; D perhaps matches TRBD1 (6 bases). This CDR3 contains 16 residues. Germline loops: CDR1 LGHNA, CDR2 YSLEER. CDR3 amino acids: CASNQAGVVGQETQYF. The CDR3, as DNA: TGCGCCAGCAACCAAGCCGGAGTGGTGGGACAAGAGACCCAGTATTTC.

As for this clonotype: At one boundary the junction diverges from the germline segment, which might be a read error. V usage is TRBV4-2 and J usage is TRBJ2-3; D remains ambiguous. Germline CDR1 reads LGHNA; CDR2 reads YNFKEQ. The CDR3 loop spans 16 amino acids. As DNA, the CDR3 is TGTGCCAACAGCCAACCGACATCCCCTGAGTCAGATACGCAGTATTTT. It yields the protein CANSQPTSPESDTQYF.

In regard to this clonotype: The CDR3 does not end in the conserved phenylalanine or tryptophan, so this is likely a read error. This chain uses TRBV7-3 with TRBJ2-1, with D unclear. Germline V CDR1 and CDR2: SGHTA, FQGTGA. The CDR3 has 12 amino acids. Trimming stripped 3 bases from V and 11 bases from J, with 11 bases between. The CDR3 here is CASSFPLQKQFI. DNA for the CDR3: TGTGCCAGCAGCTTCCCTTTGCAAAAGCAGTTCATC.

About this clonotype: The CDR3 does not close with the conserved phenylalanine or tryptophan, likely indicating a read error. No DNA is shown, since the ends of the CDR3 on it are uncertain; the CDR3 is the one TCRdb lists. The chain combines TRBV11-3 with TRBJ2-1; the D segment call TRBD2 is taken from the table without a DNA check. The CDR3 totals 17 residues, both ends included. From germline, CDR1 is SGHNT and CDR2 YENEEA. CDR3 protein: CASSLLGTSGGYNEHLL.

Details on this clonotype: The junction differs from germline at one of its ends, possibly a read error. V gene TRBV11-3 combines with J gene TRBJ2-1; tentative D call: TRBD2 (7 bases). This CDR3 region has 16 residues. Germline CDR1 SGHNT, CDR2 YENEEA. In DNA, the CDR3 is TGTGCCAGGAGCTTAGATCCCACGGGGGGCAGGGATGGGCAGTTCTTC. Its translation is CARSLDPTGGRDGQFF.

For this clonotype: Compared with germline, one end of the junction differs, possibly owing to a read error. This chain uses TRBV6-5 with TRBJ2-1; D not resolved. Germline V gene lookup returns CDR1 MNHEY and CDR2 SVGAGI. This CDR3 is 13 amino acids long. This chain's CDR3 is CASRESGHHEQFF. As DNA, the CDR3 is TGTGCCAGCAGAGAGTCCGGCCACCATGAACAGTTCTTC.

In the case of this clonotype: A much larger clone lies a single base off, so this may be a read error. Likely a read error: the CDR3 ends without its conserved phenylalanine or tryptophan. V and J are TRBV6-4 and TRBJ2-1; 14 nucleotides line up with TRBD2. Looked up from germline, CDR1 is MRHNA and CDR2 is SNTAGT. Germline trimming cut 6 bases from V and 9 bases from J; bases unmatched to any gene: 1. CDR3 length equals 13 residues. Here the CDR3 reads CASSGLAGGEQFI. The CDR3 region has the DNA TGTGCCAGCAGCGGACTAGCGGGGGGTGAGCAGTTCATC.

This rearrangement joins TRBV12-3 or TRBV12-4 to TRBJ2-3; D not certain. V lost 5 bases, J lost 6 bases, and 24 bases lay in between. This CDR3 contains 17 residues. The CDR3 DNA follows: TGTGCCAGCAGTATTAGCATAGGGAACATTGTGGCTGATACGCAGTATTTT. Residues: CASSISIGNIVADTQYF.

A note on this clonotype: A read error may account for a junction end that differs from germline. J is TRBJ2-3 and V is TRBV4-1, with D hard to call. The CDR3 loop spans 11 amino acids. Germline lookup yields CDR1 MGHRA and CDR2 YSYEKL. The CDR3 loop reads CASRDTDTQYF. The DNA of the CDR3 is TGTGCCAGCAGAGACACAGATACGCAATATTTT.